Listed below are T cell receptor beta chains from one sample, sequenced in a study of molecular identifiers for immune sequencing clone quantification. MiXCR, run by TCRdb on the PCR reads, gives a single entry per CDR3 protein. The repertoire holds around 470,000 distinct CDR3 sequences, with roughly a fifth as singletons. Sequenced sample: naive CD8+ T cells from blood, with Jurkat cell RNA spiked in. Receptor source: a human donor in good health. Some libraries in this study had Jurkat cell RNA spiked in. Each CDR3 is given with its conserved first and last residue. Only part of the rows carry a size: once, few, many, or a class if the clone is expanded.

clone_size | v_call | cdr3_aa
few | TRBV27 | CASKSGFWEQYF
. | TRBV7-9 | CASSLALGGGETQYF
. | TRBV6-5 | CASSYRGLEPQHF
many | TRBV2 | CASNGETGPESTFF
many | TRBV7-8 | CASSLLAGQETQYF
many | TRBV29-1 | CSVEVGGYEQYF
. | TRBV6-5 | CASSTGTAYYGYTF
many | TRBV20-1 | CSASLSGGFDIQYF
. | TRBV28 | CASSLTSGRGTYQETQYF
many | TRBV20-1 | CSARWAGKNTEAFF
many | TRBV6-6 | CASGTGEAFF
many | TRBV6-5 | CASSPWRQPPNQPQHF
once | TRBV27 | CASGQGNSYNEQFF
. | TRBV19 | CATGHTDSNQPQHF